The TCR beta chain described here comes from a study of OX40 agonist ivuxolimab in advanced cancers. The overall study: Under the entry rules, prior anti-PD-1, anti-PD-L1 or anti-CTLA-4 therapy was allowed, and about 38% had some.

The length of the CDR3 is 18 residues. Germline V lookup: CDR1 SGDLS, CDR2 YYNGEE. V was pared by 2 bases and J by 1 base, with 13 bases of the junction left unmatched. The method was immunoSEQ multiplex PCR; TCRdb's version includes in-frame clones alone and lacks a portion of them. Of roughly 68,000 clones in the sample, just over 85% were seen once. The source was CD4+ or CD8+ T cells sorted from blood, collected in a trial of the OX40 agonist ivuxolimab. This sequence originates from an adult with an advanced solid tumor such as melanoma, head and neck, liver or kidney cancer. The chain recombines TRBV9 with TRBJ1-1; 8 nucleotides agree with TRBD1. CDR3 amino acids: CASSVGYGQGARNTEAFF. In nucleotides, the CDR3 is TGTGCCAGCAGCGTTGGATACGGGCAGGGGGCCAGGAACACTGAAGCTTTCTTT.